Given below is one TCR beta chain in context. These data originate in a study of T cell changes during pregnancy in multiple sclerosis. Profiling relied on immunoSEQ multiplex PCR, and the TCRdb table lists in-frame clones only, not all of them. The table shows 85,000 to 90,000 clones, with approximately 95% occurring only once. CDR3 length: 13 amino acids. Germline loops: CDR1 MNHNY, CDR2 SVGAGI (reference sequence). V was pared by 6 bases and J by 6 bases, with 15 bases between. V usage is TRBV6-6 and J usage is TRBJ2-7, with D perhaps matching TRBD1 (5 bases). This receptor was obtained from a female donor in good health, enrolled as a control in a pregnancy study. The material was peripheral blood, obtained after pregnancy. Written as DNA, the CDR3 is TGTGCCAGCAGCCTCTTAGAGGACATCGAGCAGTACTTC. This gives the protein CASSLLEDIEQYF.